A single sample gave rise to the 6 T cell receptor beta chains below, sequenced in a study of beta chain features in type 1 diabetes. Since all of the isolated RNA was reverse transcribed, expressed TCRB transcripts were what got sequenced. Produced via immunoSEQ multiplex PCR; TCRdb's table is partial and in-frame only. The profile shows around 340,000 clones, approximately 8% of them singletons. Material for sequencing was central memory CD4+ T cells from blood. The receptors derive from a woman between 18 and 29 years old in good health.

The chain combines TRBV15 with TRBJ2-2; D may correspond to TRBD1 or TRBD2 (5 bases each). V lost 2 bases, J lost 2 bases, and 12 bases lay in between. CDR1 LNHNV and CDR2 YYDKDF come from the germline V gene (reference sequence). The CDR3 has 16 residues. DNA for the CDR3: TGTGCCACCAGCAGAAACCACGGGGCAAACACCGGGGAGCTGTTTTTT. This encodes CATSRNHGANTGELFF.

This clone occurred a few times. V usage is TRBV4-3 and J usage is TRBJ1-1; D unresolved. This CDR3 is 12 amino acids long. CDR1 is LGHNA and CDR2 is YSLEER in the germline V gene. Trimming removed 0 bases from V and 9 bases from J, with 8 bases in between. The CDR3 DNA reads TGCGCCAGCAGCCAAGATTTAGGAAAAGCTTTCTTT. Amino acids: CASSQDLGKAFF.

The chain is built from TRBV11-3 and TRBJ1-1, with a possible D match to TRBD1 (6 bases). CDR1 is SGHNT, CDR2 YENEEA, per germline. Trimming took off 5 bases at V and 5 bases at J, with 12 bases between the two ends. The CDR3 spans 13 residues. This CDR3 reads CASSKDSWTEAFF. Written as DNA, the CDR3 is TGTGCCAGCAGCAAGGACAGCTGGACTGAAGCTTTCTTT.

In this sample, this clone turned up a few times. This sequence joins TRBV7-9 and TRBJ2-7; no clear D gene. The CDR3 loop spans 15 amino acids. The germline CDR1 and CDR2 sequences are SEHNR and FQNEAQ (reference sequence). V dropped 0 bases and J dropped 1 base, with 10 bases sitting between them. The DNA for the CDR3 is TGTGCCAGCAGCTTAGCGCTGGGCAGTTCCTACGAGCAGTACTTC. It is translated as CASSLALGSSYEQYF.

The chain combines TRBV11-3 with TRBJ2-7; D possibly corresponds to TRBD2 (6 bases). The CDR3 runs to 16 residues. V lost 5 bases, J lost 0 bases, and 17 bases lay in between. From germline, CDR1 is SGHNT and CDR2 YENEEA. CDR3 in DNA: TGTGCCAGCAGCCTCCCGGTAGCGGACGTCTCCTACGAGCAGTACTTC. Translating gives CASSLPVADVSYEQYF.

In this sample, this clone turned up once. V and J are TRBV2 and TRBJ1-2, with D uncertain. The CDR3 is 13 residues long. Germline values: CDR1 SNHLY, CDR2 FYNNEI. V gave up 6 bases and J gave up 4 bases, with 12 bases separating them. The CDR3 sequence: CASSAQNTYGYTF. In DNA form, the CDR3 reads TGTGCCAGCAGCGCCCAGAACACCTATGGCTACACCTTC.